One and the same sample provided the 20 T cell receptor beta chains below, sequenced in a study of shared clonotypes between healthy human individuals. Clones were read by immunoSEQ multiplex PCR, and TCRdb kept only the in-frame ones, dropping some. The sample shows over a million clones, around 74% of them seen only once. Sample: memory CD4+ T cells sorted from blood. This sample's subset: CD45RA-negative fraction. The receptors shown here come from a man aged 18 to 29 in good health.

This clone was detected many times. Other DNA sequences of this sample code for an identical CDR3. This sequence joins TRBV7-9 and TRBJ2-7; 7 bases are a match to TRBD2. Per germline, CDR1 SEHNR and CDR2 FQNEAQ (reference sequence). V lost 5 bases and J lost 0; bases outside the gene matches: 13. This CDR3 spans 17 amino acids. CDR3 nucleotides: TGTGCCAGCAGCGGATCGACAACTAGCGATAGCTCCTACGAGCAGTACTTC. Translated: CASSGSTTSDSSYEQYF.

This clone has a count of ten or more. The sample contains more than one DNA sequence encoding this CDR3. The gene calls are TRBV2 and TRBJ2-2, with TRBD2 identical over 9 bases. The length of the CDR3 is 15 residues. V lost 2 bases and J lost 4; bases outside the gene matches: 2. Germline V gene data show CDR1 as SNHLY and CDR2 as FYNNEI. The CDR3 is CASSETAGGTGELFF. The DNA of the CDR3 is TGTGCCAGCAGTGAAACAGCGGGAGGCACCGGGGAGCTGTTTTTT.

About this clone itself: Possible read error: a much larger clone is one base away. The chain uses TRBV6-6 and TRBJ2-2; 7 bases are shared with TRBD1. Per the germline V gene, CDR1 is MNHNY and CDR2 is SVGAGI (reference sequence). The CDR3 runs 14 residues. CDR3 nucleotides: TGTGCCGGCAGACAGGGTGGACGCACCGGGGAGCTGTTTTTT. Residues: CAGRQGGRTGELFF.

The rearrangement uses TRBV5-1 and TRBJ2-2, with TRBD1 matching 8 bases. This CDR3 region has 15 residues. The trim removed 2 bases at V and 6 bases at J, leaving 6 bases unmatched. Per germline, CDR1 SGHRS and CDR2 YFSETQ. This CDR3 reads CASSFVTGVAGELFF. The CDR3 DNA reads TGCGCCAGCAGCTTCGTGACAGGGGTAGCCGGGGAGCTGTTTTTT.

This clone was observed a handful of times. The J gene is TRBJ2-3, the V gene TRBV10-3, with D possibly being TRBD1 or TRBD2 (5 bases each). Trimming cost V 4 bases and J 2 bases, with 10 bases left between them. The germline gives CDR1 ENHRY, CDR2 SYGVKD. The length of the CDR3 is 14 residues. For the CDR3, the DNA is TGTGCCATCAGTGCTGCAGGGACCACAGATACGCAGTATTTT. Protein product: CAISAAGTTDTQYF.

The rearrangement links TRBV19 to TRBJ1-2; maybe TRBD1 (6 bases). The CDR3 covers 14 residues. CDR1 and CDR2 from the germline V gene are LNHDA and SQIVND (reference sequence). V dropped 5 bases and J dropped 4 bases, with 14 bases sitting between them. The CDR3 loop is CASSLQGKGYGYTF. In DNA form, the CDR3 reads TGTGCCAGTAGTCTACAGGGAAAAGGCTATGGCTACACCTTC.

The CDR3 region is CAIGPALGGTDTQYF. The CDR3 region has the DNA TGTGCCATCGGCCCTGCGTTAGGGGGCACAGATACGCAGTATTTT. The rearrangement links TRBV10-3 to TRBJ2-3; maybe TRBD1 (5 bases). V lost 8 bases and J 1 base, leaving 16 bases between the germline ends. The CDR3 spans 15 residues. Per germline, CDR1 ENHRY and CDR2 SYGVKD.

This chain connects TRBV11-1 to TRBJ2-7, with TRBD1 matching over 9 bases. V shed 4 bases, J shed 0 bases, and the junction held 4 bases outside the gene matches. The germline gives CDR1 SGHAT, CDR2 FQDESV (reference sequence). There are 15 residues in the CDR3. The CDR3 loop is CASSSDRGFSYEQYF. The CDR3 coding sequence is TGTGCCAGCAGCTCTGACAGGGGGTTCTCCTACGAGCAGTACTTC.

The chain joins TRBV6-6 to TRBJ1-6; 7 bases are shared with TRBD1. The CDR3 has 14 residues. The germline gives CDR1 MNHNY, CDR2 SVGAGI (reference sequence). The J segment lost 6 bases and the V segment lost 5 bases, leaving 4 bases of the junction unmatched. CDR3 region: CASSLRDSNSPLHF. The CDR3 coding sequence is TGTGCCAGCAGTCTACGGGACAGTAATTCACCCCTCCACTTT.

The rearrangement uses TRBV11-1 and TRBJ1-2, with D tentatively TRBD1 (5 bases). From germline, CDR1 is SGHAT and CDR2 FQDESV (reference sequence). V shed 7 bases and J shed 7 bases, with 16 bases lying between them. This CDR3 is 13 amino acids long. The CDR3 sequence is CASIPGRVFGYTF. CDR3 nucleotides: TGTGCCAGCATCCCGGGCAGGGTATTTGGCTACACCTTC.

The chain recombines TRBV9 with TRBJ1-1; D might be TRBD1 (6 bases). V was shortened by 4 bases and J by 1 base, with 17 bases between the two germline ends. Germline-derived CDR1 and CDR2 are SGDLS and YYNGEE. This CDR3 spans 16 amino acids. The CDR3 DNA reads TGTGCCAGCAGCCCATACGGGACAAAAACGAACACTGAAGCTTTCTTT. This codes for CASSPYGTKTNTEAFF.

This clone was counted once. A far larger clone is only one base removed, so a read error is likely. J is TRBJ2-5 and V is TRBV9, with TRBD2 matching 14 bases. Germline-derived CDR1 and CDR2 are SGDLS and YYNGEE. The CDR3 spans 17 residues. The CDR3 protein is CANSALGGLAGVETQYF. In nucleotides, the CDR3 is TGTGCCAACAGCGCACTCGGGGGACTAGCGGGAGTCGAGACCCAGTACTTC.

The rearrangement links TRBV4-2 to TRBJ2-2; D call uncertain. The V end lost 0 bases, the J end lost 7 bases, and 12 bases lay between the germline ends. The CDR3 totals 15 residues. CDR1 is LGHNA, CDR2 YNFKEQ, per germline. The DNA for the CDR3 is TGTGCCAGCAGCCAAGAGATTGGCACGAACGGGGAGCTGTTTTTT. Translation: CASSQEIGTNGELFF.

The rearrangement uses TRBV30 and TRBJ2-1; 8 bases match TRBD2. V shed 3 bases and J 13 bases; nucleotides not matched to a gene: 11. Germline lookup yields CDR1 GTSNPN and CDR2 SVGIG (reference sequence). The CDR3 runs 13 residues. The CDR3 loop reads CAWRAAGVGLQFF. DNA of the CDR3: TGTGCCTGGAGGGCAGCGGGAGTCGGTTTACAGTTCTTC.

This clone showed up just a few times. The chain carries TRBV11-1 and TRBJ2-1; 9 nucleotides match TRBD1. The V segment lost 1 base and the J segment 6 bases; nucleotides outside the gene matches: 4. Germline V lookup: CDR1 SGHAT, CDR2 FQDESV (reference sequence). The CDR3 is 15 residues long. The CDR3: CASSLDRGRINEQFF. DNA of the CDR3: TGTGCCAGCAGCTTAGACAGGGGGCGAATCAATGAGCAGTTCTTC.

The sample holds one count of this clone. The genes are TRBV7-9 and TRBJ2-5; D gene uncertain. Germline V CDR1 and CDR2: SEHNR, FQNEAQ (reference sequence). V was clipped by 10 bases and J by 2 bases, with 11 bases between them. The CDR3 consists of 12 residues. Here the CDR3 reads CAIQDGQETQYF. Written as DNA, the CDR3 is TGTGCCATCCAGGACGGACAAGAGACCCAGTACTTC.

The V gene is TRBV30, the J gene TRBJ1-6; D is uncertain. The length of the CDR3 is 14 residues. With 4 bases removed from V and 8 bases from J, the gap between germline ends came to 15 bases. CDR1 and CDR2 (germline): GTSNPN, SVGIG (reference sequence). In DNA, the CDR3 is TGTGCCTGGAAAACACCCCGGGGAGATTCACCCCTCCACTTT. Amino acids: CAWKTPRGDSPLHF.

This rearrangement joins TRBV7-6 to TRBJ2-7, with D perhaps being TRBD1 or TRBD2 (5 bases each). The V end lost 2 bases, the J end lost 0 bases, and 14 bases lay between the germline ends. Germline V gene lookup returns CDR1 SGHVS and CDR2 FNYEAQ. The CDR3 is 16 amino acids. This CDR3 reads CASSLTSGPSSYEQYF. The CDR3 DNA reads TGTGCCAGCAGCTTAACTTCGGGACCAAGCTCCTACGAGCAGTACTTC.

The chain couples TRBV6-1 to TRBJ2-5, with a tentative D call TRBD1 (5 bases). The DNA end favors TRBJ2-7, so the J call may be wrong. Germline V CDR1 and CDR2: MNHNS, SASEGT. The CDR3 totals 13 residues. The chain's CDR3 is CASSQQGSGEQYF. CDR3 nucleotides: TGTGCCAGCAGTCAGCAGGGTTCCGGCGAGCAGTACTTC.

The chain joins TRBV10-3 to TRBJ2-1, with D possibly being TRBD2 (6 bases). The germline CDR1 and CDR2 sequences are ENHRY and SYGVKD. V was pared by 3 bases and J by 0 bases, with 18 bases between. This CDR3 comprises 18 residues. CDR3 residues: CAISDSRGRLSSYNEQFF. The CDR3 DNA sequence: TGTGCCATCAGTGACTCCCGAGGGAGGTTAAGCTCCTACAATGAGCAGTTCTTC.